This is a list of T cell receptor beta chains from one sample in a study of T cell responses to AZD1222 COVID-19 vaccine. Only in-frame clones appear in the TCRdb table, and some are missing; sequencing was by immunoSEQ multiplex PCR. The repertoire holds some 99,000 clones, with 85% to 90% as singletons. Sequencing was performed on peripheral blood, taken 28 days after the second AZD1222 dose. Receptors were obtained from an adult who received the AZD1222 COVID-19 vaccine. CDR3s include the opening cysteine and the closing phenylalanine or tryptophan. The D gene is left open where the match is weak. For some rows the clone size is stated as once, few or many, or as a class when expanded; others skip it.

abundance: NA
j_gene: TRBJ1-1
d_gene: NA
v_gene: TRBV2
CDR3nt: TGTGCCAGCAGTGGAACAGGGTGGACTGAAGCTTTCTTT
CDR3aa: CASSGTGWTEAFF

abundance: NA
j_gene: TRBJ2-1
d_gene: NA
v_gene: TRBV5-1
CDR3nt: TGCGCCAGCAGCTCCGCGTGGGGAGCCTACAATGAGCAGTTCTTC
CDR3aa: CASSSAWGAYNEQFF

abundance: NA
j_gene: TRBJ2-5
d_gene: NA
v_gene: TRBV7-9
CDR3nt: TGTGCCAGCAGCTCCCCGAGCTACCAAGAGACCCAGTACTTC
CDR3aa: CASSSPSYQETQYF

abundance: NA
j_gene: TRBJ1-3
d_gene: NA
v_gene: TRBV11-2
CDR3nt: TGTGCCAGCAGCTTAGCGGGACTGGCAGCTGGAAACACCATATATTTT
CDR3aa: CASSLAGLAAGNTIYF

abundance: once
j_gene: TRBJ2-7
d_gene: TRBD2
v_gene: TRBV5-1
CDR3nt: TGCGCCAGCAGCTTGGGAGCGGGAGTTGTCGAGCAGTACTTC
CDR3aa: CASSLGAGVVEQYF

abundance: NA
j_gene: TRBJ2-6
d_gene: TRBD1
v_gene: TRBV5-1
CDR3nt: TGCGCCAGCAGCTGGACAGGGCCTGGGGCCAACGTCCTGACTTTC
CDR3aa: CASSWTGPGANVLTF

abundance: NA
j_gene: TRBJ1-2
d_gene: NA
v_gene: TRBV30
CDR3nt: TGTGCCTGGAGTCTAACCCCAGGGGTAGGCTACACCTTC
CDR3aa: CAWSLTPGVGYTF

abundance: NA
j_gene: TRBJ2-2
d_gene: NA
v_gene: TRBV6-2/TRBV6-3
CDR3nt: TGTGCCAGCAGTTACTCGGGGGACACCGGGGAGCTGTTTTTT
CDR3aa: CASSYSGDTGELFF

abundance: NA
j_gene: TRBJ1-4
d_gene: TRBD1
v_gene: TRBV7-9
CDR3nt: TGTGCCAGCAGCTTATTTGGTCAGACAGGGGAAAAACTGTTTTTT
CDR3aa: CASSLFGQTGEKLFF

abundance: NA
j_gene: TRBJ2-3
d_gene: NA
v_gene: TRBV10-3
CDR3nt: TGTGCCATCAGTCGAGGGAAAGACACAGATACGCAGTATTTT
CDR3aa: CAISRGKDTDTQYF

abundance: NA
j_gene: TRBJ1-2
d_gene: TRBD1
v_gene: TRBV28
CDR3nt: TGTGCCAGCAGACCGGGACAGGGGGGTGGCTACACCTTC
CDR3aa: CASRPGQGGGYTF

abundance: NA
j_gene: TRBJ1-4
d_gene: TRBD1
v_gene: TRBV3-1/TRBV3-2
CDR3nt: TGTGCCAGCAGCCAAGTGGCAGGGGGGGGAAAACTGTTTTTT
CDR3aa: CASSQVAGGGKLFF

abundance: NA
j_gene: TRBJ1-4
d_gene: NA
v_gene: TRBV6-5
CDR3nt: TGTGCCAGCACCGGGAGCTTGGCTAATGAAAAACTGTTTTTT
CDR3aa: CASTGSLANEKLFF

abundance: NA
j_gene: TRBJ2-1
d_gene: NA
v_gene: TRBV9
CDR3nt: TGTGCCAGCAGCCGTTCCGTGGGGAATGAGCAGTTCTTC
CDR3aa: CASSRSVGNEQFF

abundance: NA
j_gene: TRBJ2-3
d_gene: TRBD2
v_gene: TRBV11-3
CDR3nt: TGTGCCAGCAGCCAGGGACTAGCGGGTAGCACAGATACGCAGTATTTT
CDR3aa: CASSQGLAGSTDTQYF

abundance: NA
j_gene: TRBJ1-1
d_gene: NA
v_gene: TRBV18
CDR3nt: TGTGCCAGCTCAAAGGGGGACACTGAAGCTTTCTTT
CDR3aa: CASSKGDTEAFF

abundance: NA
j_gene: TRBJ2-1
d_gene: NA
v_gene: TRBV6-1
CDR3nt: TGTGCCAGCAGTGAAGACACGCGTTTGAGGAATGAGCAGTTCTTC
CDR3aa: CASSEDTRLRNEQFF

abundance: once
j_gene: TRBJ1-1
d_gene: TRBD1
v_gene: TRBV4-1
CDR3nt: TGCGCCAGCAGCCAAGGAACCATCCAGGGGGCGACGGAAGCTTTCTTT
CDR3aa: CASSQGTIQGATEAFF

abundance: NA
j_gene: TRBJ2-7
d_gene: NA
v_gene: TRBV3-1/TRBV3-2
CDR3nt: TGTGCCAGCAGCCAAGGTGTCAACACGGAATACGAGCAGTACTTC
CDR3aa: CASSQGVNTEYEQYF

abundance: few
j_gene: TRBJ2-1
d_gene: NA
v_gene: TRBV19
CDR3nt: TGTGCCAGTAGAGACCAGATTTACAATGAGCAGTTCTTC
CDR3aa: CASRDQIYNEQFF

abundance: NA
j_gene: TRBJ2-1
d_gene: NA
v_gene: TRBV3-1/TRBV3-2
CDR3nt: TGTGCCAGCAGCCACCGGGCGGAGAAGTACAATGAGCAGTTCTTC
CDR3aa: CASSHRAEKYNEQFF

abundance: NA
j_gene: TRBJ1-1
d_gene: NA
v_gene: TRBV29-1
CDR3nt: TGCAGCGTTGAAGACGGCGGGAACACTGAAGCTTTCTTT
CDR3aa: CSVEDGGNTEAFF

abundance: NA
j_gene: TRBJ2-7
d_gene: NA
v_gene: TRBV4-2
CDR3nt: TGTGCCAGCAGCCAAGTGGGGCCGCCCTACGAGCAGTACTTC
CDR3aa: CASSQVGPPYEQYF

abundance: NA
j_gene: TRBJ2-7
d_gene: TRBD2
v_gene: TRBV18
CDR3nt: TGTGCCAGCTCACCACTAGCGGGAGACGAGCAGTACTTC
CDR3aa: CASSPLAGDEQYF

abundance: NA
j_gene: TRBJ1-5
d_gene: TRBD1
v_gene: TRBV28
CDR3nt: TGTGCCAGCAAACTTGGGACAGGGACGCATCAGCCCCAGCATTTT
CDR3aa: CASKLGTGTHQPQHF

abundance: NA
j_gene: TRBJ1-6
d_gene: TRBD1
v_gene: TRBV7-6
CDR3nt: TGTGCCAGCAGCTCAACGGGACAGGGGTATTCACCCCTCCACTTT
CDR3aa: CASSSTGQGYSPLHF

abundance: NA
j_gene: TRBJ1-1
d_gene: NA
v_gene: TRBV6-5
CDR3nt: TGTGCCAGCAGTCCGGGGACTGAAGCTTTCTTT
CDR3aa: CASSPGTEAFF

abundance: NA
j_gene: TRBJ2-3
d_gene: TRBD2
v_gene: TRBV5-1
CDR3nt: TGCGCCAGCAGCTTGGACGGGAGGGCCGGAGATACGCAGTATTTT
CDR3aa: CASSLDGRAGDTQYF

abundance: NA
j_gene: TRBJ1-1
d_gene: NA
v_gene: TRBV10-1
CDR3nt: TGCGCCAGCAGTGTTGGGGGGAACACTGAAGCTTTCTTT
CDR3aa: CASSVGGNTEAFF

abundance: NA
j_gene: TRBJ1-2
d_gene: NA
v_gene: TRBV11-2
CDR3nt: TGTGCCAGCAGCTTAGCGGGACCCAGGACGGGTGGCTACACCTTC
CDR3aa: CASSLAGPRTGGYTF

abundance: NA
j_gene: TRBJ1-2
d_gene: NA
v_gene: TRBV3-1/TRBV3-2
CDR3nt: TGTGCCAGCAGCTCCCAGCTCGGGGATGGCTACACCTTC
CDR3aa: CASSSQLGDGYTF

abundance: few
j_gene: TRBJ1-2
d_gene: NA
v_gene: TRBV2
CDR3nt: TGTGCCAGCAGTGAGCAGGGTCGGGGCTATGGCTACACCTTC
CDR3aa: CASSEQGRGYGYTF

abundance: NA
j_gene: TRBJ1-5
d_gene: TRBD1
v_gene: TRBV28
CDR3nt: TGTGCCAGCGGTTTGACAGGGATTAGCAATCAGCCCCAGCATTTT
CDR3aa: CASGLTGISNQPQHF